Below, 5 T cell receptor beta chains from the same sample are listed, as sequenced in a study of identifying expanded T cells in peripheral blood. Clones were read by immunoSEQ multiplex PCR, and TCRdb kept only the in-frame ones, dropping some. The table shows approximately 91,000 clones, with around 89% occurring only once. Material: blood. These receptors were taken from a person aged 18 to 70 in good health.

This chain connects TRBV7-9 to TRBJ2-7; maybe TRBD2 (6 bases). CDR3 length: 17 residues. Per the germline V gene, CDR1 is SEHNR and CDR2 is FQNEAQ (reference sequence). With 5 bases removed from V and 2 bases from J, the gap between germline ends came to 22 bases. The CDR3 loop is CASSLTSGLTSPYEQYF. In DNA form, the CDR3 reads TGTGCCAGCAGCCTAACCTCGGGACTTACATCGCCCTACGAGCAGTACTTC.

The chain carries TRBV6-1 and TRBJ2-5; 13 bases are shared with TRBD2. The better agreement between TRBJ2-7 and the DNA end casts doubt on the J call. CDR1 is MNHNS, CDR2 SASEGT, per germline. The CDR3 loop spans 15 amino acids. The CDR3 loop reads CASSEATSGGYEQYF. In DNA, the CDR3 is TGTGCCAGCAGTGAAGCGACTAGCGGGGGGTACGAGCAGTACTTC.

The chain employs TRBV5-4 and TRBJ2-5, with 11 bases matching TRBD2. CDR1 SGHNT and CDR2 YYREEE come from the germline V gene (reference sequence). This CDR3 is built from 17 residues. V trimming: 4 bases; J trimming: 1 base; junction bases outside the gene matches: 9. The CDR3 reads CASSRGLAAPSQETQYF. In DNA, the CDR3 is TGTGCCAGCAGCCGGGGACTAGCGGCGCCCTCCCAAGAGACCCAGTACTTC. Filled out from reference TRBV5-4 and TRBJ2-5, the complete variable domain reads ETGVTQSPTHLIKTRGQQVTLRCSSQSGHNTVSWYQQALGQGPQFIFQYYREEENGRGNFPPRFSGLQFPNYSSELNVNALELDDSALYLCASSRGLAAPSQETQYFGPGTRLLVL.

This sequence joins TRBV7-9 and TRBJ2-7; D is perhaps TRBD1 (5 bases). CDR1 is SEHNR, CDR2 FQNEAQ, per germline (reference sequence). The V end lost 5 bases, the J end lost 1 base, and 9 bases lay between the germline ends. This CDR3 is 13 amino acids long. The CDR3 spells CASSPTESYEQYF. In DNA form, the CDR3 reads TGTGCCAGCAGCCCGACAGAGTCCTACGAGCAGTACTTC.

In this sample, this clone turned up once. The gene calls are TRBV7-9 and TRBJ1-6, with D maybe TRBD1 (6 bases). The germline V gene encodes CDR1 SEHNR and CDR2 FQNEAQ (reference sequence). Trimming stripped 2 bases from V and 8 bases from J, with 7 bases between. The CDR3 extends over 13 amino acids. The DNA for the CDR3 is TGTGCCAGCAGCTTATCAGGGGATTCACCCCTCCACTTT. Protein product: CASSLSGDSPLHF.